Included here is one T cell receptor (beta chain) sequence, with context. The data originate from a study of blood T cell repertoires in COVID-19. Turning to the study itself: COVID-19 samples, acute and convalescent, were from the United States, Italy and Spain.

What the recovered Cohort 3 donors had was two negative PCRs, clearance, or symptom resolution. The CDR3 runs 14 residues. The V and J ends lost 6 bases and 14 bases, in that order; junction bases with no gene match: 11. The germline CDR1 and CDR2 sequences are MNHEY and SMNVEV (reference sequence). Repertoires were generated with immunoSEQ multiplex PCR, while TCRdb's copy carries only in-frame clones and drops some. The sample records some 350,000 clones, 70% to 90% being singletons. The TCR comes from a woman in her 30s who had recovered from COVID-19. This sequence joins TRBV27 and TRBJ1-6, with 9 positions matching TRBD1. Sequencing used PBMCs or T cells enriched from blood (not recorded which). CDR3 loop: CASSRGQGGTSLHF. The CDR3 DNA sequence: TGTGCCAGCAGCAGGGGACAGGGTGGAACATCCCTCCACTTT.